The present TCR beta chain was sequenced within a study of cytomegalovirus exposure and HLA in healthy donors (dated by TCRdb to about 2017). Regarding the study in general: An earlier analysis of some 500 of the donors reported 250 to 300 Gb of sequence data and roughly 100 million unique TCR beta sequences from 150 million to 200 million T cells. A later analysis re-examined previously published TCR beta repertoires from 600 to 700 donors and added high-resolution HLA genotyping to investigate patterns of TCR occurrence. Typing coverage differed by locus: A, B, C, DRB1 and DQB1 were typed in roughly 620-630 donors, DQA1 in approximately 520, DPA1 in around 600, and DPB1 in 450 to 490. In an earlier analysis of around 540 of the donors, high-throughput TCR beta sequencing was used to judge whether each TCR beta V gene segment behaved as functional or pseudogenic. The T cell repertoires of 670 or so subjects were profiled by immunosequencing and related to cytomegalovirus serostatus. In the later analysis, no new phenotypic data were used to find candidate immune exposures; instead, reliance was placed on TCR beta sequences and their occurrence across donors. The study aimed to test whether cataloging public T cell receptors could reveal signatures of past pathogen exposure. Donor age, sex, ethnicity and CMV serostatus were compiled together with the repertoire data. Genome-wide SNP genotypes for about 60% of the 666 donors were used in a later genetic analysis, which treated that subset as a discovery cohort. Among the roughly 410 genotyped donors, 81% belonged to the genetic ancestry cluster associated with self-reported Caucasian donors. HLA typing included class I and class II loci at four-digit resolution. A separate validation cohort of over 95 different subjects was used in addition to the approximately 670-subject first cohort. An early release covering 550 to 700 HLA-typed donors comprised approximately 290 gigabases of sequencing data and around 86 million unique TCR sequences. Across some 400 genotyped donors of the cohort, an average of about 240,000 unique TCR beta nucleotide sequences per donor were sequenced, and roughly a sixth of those sequences were non-productive. About five DR-DQ haplotypes were handled as single units for association and clustering, since linkage in the cohort was strong. To predict cytomegalovirus infection status, the study combined high-throughput TCR immunosequencing, statistical association of individual TCRs with disease status, and machine learning. Every discovery cohort repertoire had been produced on one sequencing platform. Summary of the overall study and its limitations: Compared with equally common non-associated chains, HLA-associated TCR beta chains in a later analysis were more clonally expanded and had lower generation probabilities. Broadly in line with IMGT annotations, most TCR beta V segments showed up in productive rearrangements about 90% or about 30% of the time in an earlier analysis of several hundred of the donors. Around 16 rarely observed V segments, including chromosome 9 orphons, were excluded from the earlier analysis of approximately 500 of the donors because counts were too low. In a later analysis, more than 15,000 TCR beta sequences were associated with specific HLA alleles at a false discovery rate of 0.05. A few of the identified cytomegalovirus-associated TCR beta chains were confirmed in vitro to be specific for cytomegalovirus antigens. The authors suggested that the approach could potentially be extended to other disease states and immunological phenotypes. CMV serostatus was the only immune exposure information available for the cohort. The presence/absence analyses assumed that sequencing depth was roughly uniform across donors, and that assumption may not be true. According to a later analysis, parvovirus B19, influenza, CMV and Epstein-Barr virus appeared linked to several top co-occurrence clusters. A group of highly shared sequence variants was considered likely to be a technical artifact of the sequencing pipeline. Strong co-occurrence of HLA alleles, especially DR and DQ, made assigning TCR associations to individual alleles difficult. Because HLA typing was missing for some donors at each locus, association tests included only the typed subset. Compared with the 666-donor mean, donors in an Asian-associated ancestry cluster had fewer N-insertions in productive TCRs, according to a later genetic analysis. Some IMGT-functional V segments, including TRBV6-2 and TRBV6-3, could not be told apart with the 87-base-pair reads, so those segments were excluded. While some public TCRs were present in many individuals, most TCR sequences turned up only very rarely across donors. In a later analysis, TCR association rates were found to vary across HLA loci, with the most associated TCRs seen for DRB1 alleles and the fewest for HLA-C alleles. A further reported finding was that TCR beta sequences accurately predicted the HLA-A and HLA-B alleles for most subjects in the first cohort. The study gave a list of under 200 TCR beta chains associated with cytomegalovirus. Most CMV-associated TCR beta chains appeared to be HLA-restricted in a later analysis, and the HLA associations seemed to be driven largely by CMV exposure. The classifier was reported to diagnose cytomegalovirus status with high specificity and sensitivity in both the original cohort and the validation cohort. V-gene and J-gene trimming of TCR beta chains was associated with a missense DCLRE1C variant in a later genetic analysis, and the association was replicated in an independent cohort. Only TCR beta chains were sequenced in this cohort, and the absence of alpha or paired-chain data limited detectable features. Correlated functional status among segregating V segments might reflect linkage disequilibrium, but an unknown experimental factor could not be ruled out.

The cohort comprised 550 to 700 healthy bone marrow donors. At the time of sampling, all cohort members were nominally healthy, though unrecorded immune exposures were likely present. The donor tested CMV seronegative, placing the donor among the roughly 340 seronegative members of the cohort. Every donor gave a peripheral blood sample, and the peripheral blood mononuclear cells from that sample were used for TCR beta sequencing. Genomic DNA extraction from the blood cell samples was performed with the Qiagen DNeasy Blood Extraction Kit. From the germline V gene, CDR1 is SGDLS and CDR2 is YYNGEE. Its CDR3 holds 15 amino acids, cysteine through phenylalanine. This entry keeps only the CDR3 DNA: 45 bases, framed from base 1. V is clipped by 0 bases and J by 5 bases, and the sequence between their germline boundaries is 14 bases long. Library preparation was by the immunoSEQ multiplex PCR assay. The multiplex PCR relied on a mix of 60 forward primers for TCR Vbeta segments and 13 reverse primers for TCR Jbeta segments. Amplification of the CDR3 region of rearranged TCR beta genes was performed with a multiplex PCR assay on genomic DNA. The amplified TCR beta libraries were sequenced on the Illumina HiSeq System as 87-base-pair reads. On the authors' methods: Across the roughly 700 repertoires, a later analysis counted tens of millions of unique TCR beta chains, about 10 million of which were shared by at least two donors. Raw reads were error-corrected and collapsed into unique sequences with a nearest-neighbor algorithm that merged closely related sequences to remove PCR and sequencing errors. V, D and J gene segments were assigned by aligning CDR3 sequences to IMGT reference sequences. For a sequence to be retained, a match of at least six nucleotides was required to both a V gene segment and a J gene segment. A rearrangement counted as productive if the CDR3 had no stop codons and remained in frame with V and J, and every other rearrangement counted as non-productive. CDR3 was defined according to IMGT convention as the region running from the second conserved V-encoded cysteine to the conserved J-encoded phenylalanine. In an earlier analysis of around 570 of the donors, sequences lacking an unambiguous match to a single V gene segment were excluded. In an earlier analysis of 587 of the donors, V segments were called functional above 56.7% productive rearrangements and were called segregating when the between-donor standard deviation exceeded 5%. A statistical classification framework was built to diagnose cytomegalovirus status from the catalog of TCR beta chain sequences. In a later analysis, V and J genes were assigned by comparing TCR nucleotide sequences against IMGT/GENE-DB human TR gene sequences. In a later analysis, CDR3 sequences and most-parsimonious VDJ recombination scenarios were assigned using the TCRdist pipeline. In a later analysis, each TCR beta chain was defined by its CDR3 amino acid sequence together with its V-gene family, and reads without a unique V-gene family were excluded. To address suspected cross-contamination and a sequencing artifact, a later analysis removed some 620 highly shared, low-generation-probability nucleotide sequences. A later analysis calculated a clonal expansion index for each public chain from normalized within-repertoire ranks of inferred template counts. In a later analysis, generation probabilities were computed with a VDJ recombination model fitted to out-of-frame rearrangements, and the resulting probabilities were checked against IGoR. In a later analysis, TCR-TCR, TCR-HLA and TCR-CMV co-occurrence was scored with hypergeometric tests, and a repertoire-size bias correction was applied to TCR pairs. A later analysis estimated false discovery rates by permuting HLA or CMV assignments 20 times. In a later analysis, co-occurring TCRs were grouped using DBSCAN, with TCRdist sequence similarity added in when clustering inside HLA-allele-positive subsets. For co-occurrence clustering, repertoires with fewer than 30,000 or more than 120,000 public chains were excluded, along with five repertoires with anomalous nucleotide sharing. As stored in TCRdb, this immuneACCESS dataset retains in-frame rearrangements with V and J assigned. A fraction of the clones does not appear; measured against another copy, unresolved V genes explain less than half of the discrepancy, and the remainder lacks a known reason. That table furnishes V, J and clone size, whereas the DNA furnished D and trimming. The sample table records 150,000 to 200,000 clones; roughly four fifths of these occur just once. In total, the top ten clones hold 1.6% of the sample.

Concerning this clone: There is no known antigen for this receptor. The record has no base qualities; no much larger clone is one base away.

Sequencing input: PBMCs. The receptor was isolated from a man aged 45-65 years in good health and CMV-seronegative. Recombination connected TRBV9 to TRBJ1-1; the D gene is unclear. The sequenced DNA: TGTGCCAGCAGCGTAGAACGGTGGGCTGAGACTGAAGCTTTCTTT. The resulting protein is CASSVERWAETEAFF.